A single sample is the source of the 18 T cell receptor beta chains below, sequenced in a study of OX40 agonist ivuxolimab in advanced cancers. Assay used: immunoSEQ multiplex PCR; TCRdb lists only in-frame clones, some missing. The sample consists of 90,000 to 150,000 clones, over 75% of them appearing once. Sequenced here: CD4+ or CD8+ T cells sorted from blood, sampled in a trial of the OX40 agonist ivuxolimab. These receptors came from an adult with an advanced solid tumor such as melanoma, head and neck, liver or kidney cancer.

J is TRBJ2-1 and V is TRBV20-1; D uncertain. CDR1 is DFQATT, CDR2 SNEGSKA, per germline (reference sequence). There are 11 residues in the CDR3. The V end lost 0 bases, the J end lost 9 bases, and 6 bases lay between the germline ends. The CDR3, as DNA: TGCAGTGCTAGAGATTGGGGTGAGCAGTTCTTC. Translation: CSARDWGEQFF.

J is TRBJ1-1 and V is TRBV12-5, with D unresolved. This CDR3 comprises 19 residues. V was trimmed by 2 bases and J by 0 bases, leaving 22 bases between them. Germline CDR1 reads LGHNT; CDR2 reads FRNRAP. The CDR3 protein is CASGLTARGLQPMNTEAFF. The CDR3 region has the DNA TGTGCTAGTGGTTTGACAGCACGAGGACTCCAACCAATGAACACTGAAGCTTTCTTT.

The V gene is TRBV7-2, the J gene TRBJ2-2; D not resolved. The CDR3 totals 14 residues. Trimming took off 8 bases at V and 1 base at J, with 11 bases between the two ends. Germline V gene lookup returns CDR1 SGHTA and CDR2 FQGNSA. The DNA for the CDR3 is TGTGCCAGCCCGAGGAGAGGGAACACCGGGGAGCTGTTTTTT. It specifies CASPRRGNTGELFF.

The gene calls are TRBV30 and TRBJ1-5, with D uncertain. The CDR3 runs to 13 residues. The V end was cut by 0 bases, the J end by 9 bases, with 12 bases between. Germline V gene lookup returns CDR1 GTSNPN and CDR2 SVGIG (reference sequence). The CDR3 DNA reads as TGTGCCTGGAGTGTGTCCCCGACGCTGCCCCAGCATTTT. Translation: CAWSVSPTLPQHF.

This clone was seen more than once but under ten times. The V call is TRBV7-2, the J call TRBJ1-2; the match to TRBD1 covers 8 bases. CDR1 and CDR2 (germline): SGHTA, FQGNSA. With 1 base clipped from V and 3 bases from J, the junction kept 13 bases outside the gene matches. The CDR3 consists of 18 residues. The CDR3 DNA is TGTGCCAGCAGCTTAGTTAGGGTCAGGGGGCCAAGGGACTATGGCTACACCTTC. Residues: CASSLVRVRGPRDYGYTF.

J is TRBJ2-7 and V is TRBV28; TRBD1 aligns across 7 bases. V was pared by 1 base and J by 3 bases, with 9 bases of the junction left unmatched. This CDR3 contains 16 residues. CDR1 is MDHEN, CDR2 SYDVKM, per germline. In DNA, the CDR3 is TGTGCCAGCAGTTTATTTCGGGCAGGGGGTATCTACGAGCAGTACTTC. This codes for CASSLFRAGGIYEQYF.

This chain uses TRBV7-2 with TRBJ1-3, with D possibly being TRBD1 (5 bases). The V gene lost 6 bases and the J gene lost 0 bases, with 9 bases spanning the gap. CDR3 length: 14 residues. CDR1 and CDR2 (germline): SGHTA, FQGNSA. The CDR3 protein is CASRTGSSGNTIYF. As DNA, the CDR3 is TGTGCCAGCAGAACAGGTTCCTCTGGAAACACCATATATTTT.

This chain joins TRBV6-5 and TRBJ1-5; D may be TRBD1 (6 bases). Germline V CDR1 and CDR2: MNHEY, SVGAGI. Trimming pared 8 bases from V and 9 bases from J, leaving 11 bases between. The CDR3 totals 11 residues. The CDR3 DNA follows: TGTGCCAGCGCACAGGGTGGGCCCCAGCATTTT. It is translated as CASAQGGPQHF.

The genes are TRBV6-5 and TRBJ2-5, with D possibly being TRBD1 (5 bases). The J call is uncertain, as TRBJ2-7 better fits the DNA end. CDR1 and CDR2 (germline): MNHEY, SVGAGI. The CDR3 has 15 amino acids. The CDR3 spells CASSYSGKRIYEQYF. CDR3 sequence (DNA): TGTGCCAGCAGCTATTCAGGGAAAAGGATCTACGAGCAGTACTTC.

The chain combines TRBV6-4 with TRBJ2-1, with 10 bases aligning to TRBD2. This CDR3 region has 16 residues. Trimming cost V 3 bases and J 5 bases; bases outside gene matches: 7. Germline values: CDR1 MRHNA, CDR2 SNTAGT. The CDR3 reads CASSELAGELNNEQFF. The CDR3 DNA follows: TGTGCCAGCAGTGAGCTAGCGGGGGAACTAAACAATGAGCAGTTCTTC.

The V call is TRBV9, the J call TRBJ2-3, with a possible D match to TRBD2 (5 bases). Germline CDR1 SGDLS, CDR2 YYNGEE. This CDR3 spans 15 amino acids. V lost 3 bases, J lost 1 base, and 12 bases lay in between. CDR3 bases: TGTGCCAGCAGCGCGGACTTCAGCCGCACAGATACGCAGTATTTT. Protein: CASSADFSRTDTQYF.

This clone was observed a few times. The rearrangement uses TRBV19 and TRBJ2-3, with D possibly being TRBD2 (7 bases). The CDR3 totals 13 residues. Germline values: CDR1 LNHDA, CDR2 SQIVND (reference sequence). V dropped 9 bases and J dropped 3 bases, with 13 bases sitting between them. The CDR3 protein is CASYREGTDTQYF. CDR3 sequence (DNA): TGTGCCAGCTACAGGGAGGGGACAGATACGCAGTATTTT. Full variable domain (outside the CDR3, taken from reference TRBV19 and TRBJ2-3): DGGITQSPKYLFRKEGQNVTLSCEQNLNHDAMYWYRQDPGQGLRLIYYSQIVNDFQKGDIAEGYSVSREKKESFPLTVTSAQKNPTAFYLCASYREGTDTQYFGPGTRLTVL.

The chain has TRBV18 and TRBJ2-5; a possible D gene is TRBD2 (8 bases). The CDR3 extends over 16 amino acids. Trimming left V 6 bases short and J 2 bases short, with 19 bases between. Germline V gives CDR1 KGHSH, CDR2 LQKENI. CDR3 loop: CASSRGPSGLQETQYF. The CDR3 DNA follows: TGTGCCAGCTCTAGGGGGCCTAGCGGGCTTCAAGAGACCCAGTACTTC.

This rearrangement joins TRBV20-1 to TRBJ2-3; no clear D. V lost 7 bases to trimming and J lost 3 bases, with 8 bases between them. CDR3 size: 11 residues. Germline CDR1 reads DFQATT; CDR2 reads SNEGSKA (reference sequence). In DNA, the CDR3 is TGCAGTGTTAAGGGAACAGATACGCAGTATTTT. Residues: CSVKGTDTQYF.

V is TRBV4-3 and J is TRBJ1-2; D ambiguous. The CDR3 covers 14 residues. Trimming stripped 2 bases from V and 4 bases from J, with 11 bases between. Germline loops: CDR1 LGHNA, CDR2 YSLEER. Here the CDR3 DNA reads TGCGCCAGCAGCCAAAGCAGTTTCCTCTATGGCTACACCTTC. This sequence encodes CASSQSSFLYGYTF.

This chain joins TRBV27 and TRBJ2-7; 11 bases are a match to TRBD2. The CDR3 length is 14 residues. Germline-derived CDR1 and CDR2 are MNHEY and SMNVEV (reference sequence). J gave up 1 base and V 6 bases, and 2 bases lay outside the gene matches. CDR3 sequence (DNA): TGTGCCAGCAGGCTAGCGGGGGGATCCTACGAGCAGTACTTC. Its protein is CASRLAGGSYEQYF.

The chain uses TRBV18 and TRBJ1-3; D not certain. Germline V gene data show CDR1 as KGHSH and CDR2 as LQKENI. The CDR3 runs to 15 residues. Trimming cost V 0 bases and J 0 bases, with 6 bases left between them. The CDR3 protein is CASSPPSYSGNTIYF. The DNA of the CDR3 is TGTGCCAGCTCACCACCGAGTTACTCTGGAAACACCATATATTTT.

About this clone itself: This CDR3 is also generated by other DNA sequences in the sample. This chain links TRBV19 with TRBJ2-2; D might be TRBD1 (6 bases). Germline assignment: CDR1 LNHDA and CDR2 SQIVND (reference sequence). Trimming removed 3 bases from V and 1 base from J, with 12 bases in between. This CDR3 has 16 residues. CDR3 in DNA: TGTGCCAGTAGTATTAGTGGACAGAGGAACACCGGGGAGCTGTTTTTT. As protein: CASSISGQRNTGELFF. Based on the CDR3 plus reference TRBV19 and TRBJ2-2, the full variable domain is DGGITQSPKYLFRKEGQNVTLSCEQNLNHDAMYWYRQDPGQGLRLIYYSQIVNDFQKGDIAEGYSVSREKKESFPLTVTSAQKNPTAFYLCASSISGQRNTGELFFGEGSRLTVL.